One sample yielded the 25 T cell receptor beta chains listed below, sequenced in a study of T cells after yellow fever vaccination. A single record per CDR3 protein comes from TCRdb applying MiXCR to the 5' RACE reads. The data show about 260,000 distinct CDR3 sequences, under 15% seen once. Sample: CD4+ T cells sorted from PBMCs, taken 45 days after the yellow fever booster vaccination. All receptors derive from a man between 25 and 39 years old who received the YFV17D yellow fever vaccine.

The gene calls are TRBV7-2 and TRBJ2-1, with unresolved D. The CDR3 runs 13 residues. The V end lost 0 bases, the J end lost 7 bases, and 7 bases lay between the germline ends. CDR1 is SGHTA, CDR2 FQGNSA, per germline. CDR3 coding DNA: TGTGCCAGCAGCTTAGCGCCGGAAAATGAGCAGTTCTTC. It encodes CASSLAPENEQFF.

The rearrangement uses TRBV9 and TRBJ2-7, with a tentative D call TRBD2 (6 bases). This CDR3 is built from 14 residues. CDR1 and CDR2 (germline): SGDLS, YYNGEE. V was pared by 0 bases and J by 7 bases, with 14 bases between. The CDR3 DNA follows: TGTGCCAGCAGCGTAGAACGGGAGACGGGGGAGCAGTACTTC. It yields the protein CASSVERETGEQYF.

This clonotype was picked up a small number of times. The chain uses TRBV5-4 and TRBJ2-1; 10 bases are a match to TRBD2. This CDR3 comprises 14 residues. Germline V gene data show CDR1 as SGHNT and CDR2 as YYREEE (reference sequence). With 5 bases clipped from V and 7 bases from J, the junction kept 6 bases outside the gene matches. CDR3 nucleotide sequence: TGTGCCAGCAGTAGCCAGCGGGAGGGAAATGAGCAGTTCTTC. Its protein product is CASSSQREGNEQFF.

This clonotype was counted many times. The chain couples TRBV28 to TRBJ2-7; no reliable D call. Germline CDR1 reads MDHEN; CDR2 reads SYDVKM. The V end lost 10 bases, the J end lost 6 bases, and 16 bases lay between the germline ends. The CDR3 spans 12 residues. The CDR3 coding sequence is TGTGCCATTTCTAGGCCCCCCTCCGAGCAGTACTTC. Protein product: CAISRPPSEQYF.

The chain joins TRBV5-1 to TRBJ2-5; no definite D call. Per germline, CDR1 SGHRS and CDR2 YFSETQ. Trimming removed 4 bases from V and 5 bases from J, with 12 bases in between. This CDR3 has 13 residues. The CDR3 DNA reads as TGCGCCAGCAGCCCAAACACTGGGGAGACCCAGTACTTC. Translated, it gives CASSPNTGETQYF.

The V gene is TRBV29-1, the J gene TRBJ2-4; a weak D match, TRBD1 (6 bases). V dropped 4 bases and J dropped 6 bases, with 7 bases sitting between them. This CDR3 has 11 residues. In germline, CDR1 is SQVTM, CDR2 ANQGSEA. The CDR3 sequence: CSVGGLNIQYF. The CDR3 DNA reads TGCAGCGTTGGGGGGCTAAACATTCAGTACTTC. Complete variable domain (other parts from reference TRBV29-1 and TRBJ2-4): SAVISQKPSRDICQRGTSLTIQCQVDSQVTMMFWYRQQPGQSLTLIATANQGSEATYESGFVIDKFPISRPNLTFSTLTVSNMSPEDSSIYLCSVGGLNIQYFGAGTRLSVL.

This clonotype was detected only a few times. The CDR3 bases are TGTGCCAGCAGGACAGGGAGAAGCTCCGAGCAGTACTTC. Residues: CASRTGRSSEQYF. This chain uses TRBV6-2 or TRBV6-3 with TRBJ2-7; the match to TRBD1 covers 7 bases. CDR3 length: 13 residues. In germline, CDR1 is MNHEY, CDR2 SVGEGT. After removal of 6 bases from V and 6 bases from J, the junction contained 8 bases not matched to a gene.

The table lists this clonotype with a few counts. The V gene is TRBV7-9, the J gene TRBJ2-7, with D possibly being TRBD2 (5 bases). The CDR3 is 14 residues long. The germline V gene has CDR1 SEHNR and CDR2 FQNEAQ (reference sequence). The V end lost 5 bases, the J end lost 8 bases, and 19 bases lay between the germline ends. CDR3 amino acids: CASSIQGSLTQQYF. CDR3 DNA sequence: TGTGCCAGCAGCATACAAGGGAGTCTTACACAGCAGTACTTC.

The CDR3 reads CASSPGQRSDTQYF. The CDR3 nucleotides read TGCGCCAGCAGCCCTGGACAGCGTTCGGATACGCAGTATTTT. V gene TRBV4-3 combines with J gene TRBJ2-3; tentative D call: TRBD1 (6 bases). Germline V lookup: CDR1 LGHNA, CDR2 YSLEER. CDR3 length equals 14 residues. V was trimmed by 4 bases and J by 6 bases, leaving 14 bases between them.

The chain links TRBV29-1 to TRBJ2-3; 9 positions match TRBD2. J was trimmed by 0 bases and V by 6 bases; bases with no gene match: 13. There are 17 residues in the CDR3. Germline lookup yields CDR1 SQVTM and CDR2 ANQGSEA. The CDR3 protein is CSVLPPGTSRSTDTQYF. The CDR3 DNA follows: TGCAGCGTGCTTCCACCCGGGACTAGCAGGAGCACAGATACGCAGTATTTT.

The V call is TRBV20-1, the J call TRBJ2-7; possible D gene TRBD2, 6 bases. The CDR3 contains 13 residues. Germline CDR1 is DFQATT and CDR2 is SNEGSKA (reference sequence). V was trimmed by 4 bases and J by 3 bases, leaving 13 bases between them. The CDR3, as DNA: TGCAGTGCTACGCTAGCGTTTAGCTACGAGCAGTACTTC. Protein: CSATLAFSYEQYF.

This clonotype was seen a handful of times. The chain couples TRBV7-9 to TRBJ1-1, with unresolved D. The CDR3 sequence is 15 residues long. Germline lookup yields CDR1 SEHNR and CDR2 FQNEAQ (reference sequence). V was trimmed by 1 base and J by 1 base, leaving 10 bases between them. The CDR3 region is CASSLEALRNTEAFF. CDR3 nucleotides: TGTGCCAGCAGCTTAGAGGCACTTCGGAACACTGAAGCTTTCTTT.

This clonotype was found a few times. The rearrangement links TRBV7-2 to TRBJ2-7; 12 nucleotides agree with TRBD2. V dropped 3 bases and J dropped 0; count of bases not matched to a gene: 3. CDR3 length: 16 amino acids. The germline V gene encodes CDR1 SGHTA and CDR2 FQGNSA. The CDR3: CASSFLAGGSSYEQYF. In DNA, the CDR3 is TGTGCCAGCAGCTTCCTAGCGGGAGGGAGCTCCTACGAGCAGTACTTC. Full variable domain (rest looked up from reference TRBV7-2 and TRBJ2-7): GAGVSQSPSNKVTEKGKDVELRCDPISGHTALYWYRQSLGQGLEFLIYFQGNSAPDKSGLPSDRFSAERTGGSVSTLTIQRTQQEDSAVYLCASSFLAGGSSYEQYFGPGTRLTVT.

At least ten counts were recorded for this clonotype. This chain links TRBV20-1 with TRBJ1-5, with TRBD1 as a possible D gene (5 bases). The CDR3 loop spans 14 amino acids. CDR1 and CDR2 from the germline V gene are DFQATT and SNEGSKA (reference sequence). V lost 3 bases to trimming and J lost 0 bases, with 9 bases between them. The CDR3 DNA is TGCAGTGCTAGGAGCAGGGCTAGCAATCAGCCCCAGCATTTT. It codes for CSARSRASNQPQHF.

The sample holds a few counts of this clonotype. This chain joins TRBV12-3 or TRBV12-4 and TRBJ2-7; tentatively, D is TRBD1 (6 bases). The length of the CDR3 is 13 residues. V was cut by 2 bases and J by 6 bases, with 11 bases left in between. CDR3 protein: CASSLLVQGEQYF. CDR3 bases: TGTGCCAGCAGTTTATTAGTACAGGGCGAGCAGTACTTC.

For this clonotype: The junction differs from germline at one of its ends, possibly a read error. This chain connects TRBV9 to TRBJ1-4; D not resolved. CDR1 and CDR2 (germline): SGDLS, YYNGEE. CDR3 length: 14 residues. CDR3 DNA sequence: TGTGCCAGCAGCGTAATACCTGAGAATGGAAAACTGTTTTTT. Its translation: CASSVIPENGKLFF.

This clonotype turned up a few times. The junction departs from the called germline gene at one end, perhaps through a read error. This chain joins TRBV6-5 and TRBJ2-7; either TRBD1 or TRBD2 may supply D (5 bases each). CDR3 size: 13 residues. Germline lookup yields CDR1 MNHEY and CDR2 SVGAGI. CDR3 region: CASSDSGPYEQYF. Here the CDR3 DNA reads TGTGCCAGCAGTGACTCGGGGCCCTACGAGCAGTACTTC.

This clonotype came up a few times. The rearrangement joins TRBV12-3 or TRBV12-4 to TRBJ2-7, with 11 bases identical to TRBD2. The CDR3 covers 15 residues. J was trimmed by 4 bases and V by 1 base; bases with no gene match: 3. The CDR3 loop is CASSLVGTSGYEQYF. The CDR3 DNA reads as TGTGCCAGCAGTTTAGTCGGGACTAGCGGATACGAGCAGTACTTC.

This clonotype was recorded a few times. V is TRBV7-2 and J is TRBJ2-4; perhaps D is TRBD1 or TRBD2 (5 bases each). The CDR3 is 16 amino acids. Trimming stripped 1 base from V and 1 base from J, with 11 bases between. Germline loops: CDR1 SGHTA, CDR2 FQGNSA. CDR3 nucleotide sequence: TGTGCCAGCAGCTTAGGGGGGAGCCCGGCCAAAAACATTCAGTACTTC. Protein product: CASSLGGSPAKNIQYF. Full variable domain (rest looked up from reference TRBV7-2 and TRBJ2-4): GAGVSQSPSNKVTEKGKDVELRCDPISGHTALYWYRQSLGQGLEFLIYFQGNSAPDKSGLPSDRFSAERTGGSVSTLTIQRTQQEDSAVYLCASSLGGSPAKNIQYFGAGTRLSVL.

The sample holds many counts of this clonotype. The chain has TRBV20-1 and TRBJ2-5; no clear D. Per germline, CDR1 DFQATT and CDR2 SNEGSKA (reference sequence). The V end was cut by 5 bases, the J end by 5 bases, with 18 bases between. The CDR3 loop spans 14 amino acids. The CDR3 protein is CSAPRPGAAETQYF. In DNA, the CDR3 is TGCAGTGCTCCTAGACCGGGCGCAGCGGAGACCCAGTACTTC.

This clonotype has more than one count but fewer than ten. The chain couples TRBV4-3 to TRBJ1-1; D remains unclear. CDR1 LGHNA and CDR2 YSLEER come from the germline V gene. Trimming pared 0 bases from V and 1 base from J, leaving 12 bases between. This CDR3 has 16 residues. The CDR3 DNA reads TGCGCCAGCAGCCAAGAGCCCCCCCCTCAGAACACTGAAGCTTTCTTT. Encoded protein: CASSQEPPPQNTEAFF.

This clonotype was seen ten or more times. The rearrangement links TRBV6-2 or TRBV6-3 to TRBJ2-1; TRBD2 aligns across 11 bases. Per germline, CDR1 MNHEY and CDR2 SVGEGT. The CDR3 runs to 21 residues. V was pared by 2 bases and J by 5 bases, with 20 bases of the junction left unmatched. CDR3 nucleotides: TGTGCCAGCAGTTACCCCCCCCTTGGCAGGCCCGGGACTAGCGGTAACAATGAGCAGTTCTTC. This codes for CASSYPPLGRPGTSGNNEQFF.

This clonotype was counted at least ten times. The chain links TRBV29-1 to TRBJ2-1, with no clear D. Germline V lookup: CDR1 SQVTM, CDR2 ANQGSEA. The V gene lost 7 bases and the J gene lost 6 bases, with 10 bases spanning the gap. The CDR3 has 11 amino acids. DNA for the CDR3: TGCAGCGCCCAGGTTTTCAATGAGCAGTTCTTC. Translating it yields CSAQVFNEQFF.

The chain joins TRBV12-3 or TRBV12-4 to TRBJ2-1; 9 bases line up with TRBD2. CDR3 length: 16 residues. The V gene end was trimmed by 5 bases and the J gene end by 4 bases; junction bases not matched to a gene: 9. The CDR3: CASSLRAGGGYNEQFF. CDR3 sequence (DNA): TGTGCCAGCAGTCTTAGGGCGGGAGGGGGGTACAATGAGCAGTTCTTC.

The J gene is TRBJ2-5, the V gene TRBV28; 7 bases map to TRBD2. Germline-derived CDR1 and CDR2 are MDHEN and SYDVKM. V trimming: 6 bases; J trimming: 1 base; junction bases outside the gene matches: 2. The CDR3 length is 13 residues. The CDR3 DNA is TGTGCCAGCAGCACTAGCGTCCAAGAGACCCAGTACTTC. This sequence encodes CASSTSVQETQYF.